The T cell receptor beta chain described here comes from a study of cytomegalovirus exposure and HLA in healthy donors. This CDR3 comprises 14 residues. Trimming cost V 8 bases and J 4 bases; bases outside gene matches: 8. Germline V CDR1 and CDR2: SEHNR, FQNEAQ (reference sequence). The PCR used 60 Vbeta and 13 Jbeta primers. Produced via immunoSEQ multiplex PCR; TCRdb's table is partial and in-frame only. The table shows 150,000 to 200,000 clones, with 60% to 80% occurring only once. The J gene is TRBJ1-2, the V gene TRBV7-9; 9 positions agree with TRBD1. Specimen: PBMCs. This TCR came from a man aged 55 to 69 in good health and CMV-seronegative. This CDR3 is CASEPGQGGYGYTF. Here the CDR3 DNA reads TGTGCCAGCGAGCCGGGACAGGGCGGCTATGGCTACACCTTC. Based on the CDR3 plus reference TRBV7-9 and TRBJ1-2, the full variable domain is DTGVSQNPRHKITKRGQNVTFRCDPISEHNRLYWYRQTLGQGPEFLTYFQNEAQLEKSRLLSDRFSAERPKGSFSTLEIQRTEQGDSAMYLCASEPGQGGYGYTFGSGTRLTVV.